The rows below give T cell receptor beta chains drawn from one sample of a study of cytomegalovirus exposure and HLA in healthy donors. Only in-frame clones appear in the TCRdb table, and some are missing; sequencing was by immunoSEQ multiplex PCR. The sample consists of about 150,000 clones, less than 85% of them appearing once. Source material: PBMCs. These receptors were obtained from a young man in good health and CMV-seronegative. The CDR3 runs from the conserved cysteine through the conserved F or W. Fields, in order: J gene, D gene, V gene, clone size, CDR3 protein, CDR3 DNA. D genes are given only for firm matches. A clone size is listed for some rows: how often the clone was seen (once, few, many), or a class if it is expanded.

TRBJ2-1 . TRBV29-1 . CSGGSGALGVEQFF TGCAGCGGTGGGTCTGGGGCCCTGGGCGTTGAGCAGTTCTTC
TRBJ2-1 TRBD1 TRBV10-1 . CASSWDRLPRNEQFF TGCGCCAGCAGCTGGGACAGACTACCTCGGAATGAGCAGTTCTTC
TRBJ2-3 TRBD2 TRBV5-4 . CASSLGLAGGNTQYF TGTGCCAGCAGCTTAGGACTAGCGGGAGGTAATACGCAGTATTTT
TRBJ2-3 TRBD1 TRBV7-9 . CASSLRTGVGTQYF TGTGCCAGCAGCCTACGGACAGGGGTTGGTACGCAGTATTTT
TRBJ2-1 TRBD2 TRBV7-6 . CASSSLAGGGTYNEQFF TGTGCCAGCAGCTCCTTAGCGGGAGGGGGGACCTACAATGAGCAGTTCTTC
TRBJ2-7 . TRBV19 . CASRIASNSYEQYF TGTGCCAGTAGAATCGCTAGCAACTCCTACGAGCAGTACTTC
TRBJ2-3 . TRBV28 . CASSVDRPTDTQYF TGTGCCAGCAGTGTAGACAGGCCCACAGATACGCAGTATTTT
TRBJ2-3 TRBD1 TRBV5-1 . CATALGGDRSDTQYF TGCGCCACAGCATTAGGGGGCGATCGGTCAGATACGCAGTATTTT
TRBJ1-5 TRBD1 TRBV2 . CASSGRGLWSSNQPQHF TGTGCCAGCAGTGGAAGGGGGCTTTGGAGTAGCAATCAGCCCCAGCATTTT
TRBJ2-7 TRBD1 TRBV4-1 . CASSHTSPRAPGQSFYEQYF TGCGCCAGCAGCCACACATCGCCCCGAGCCCCGGGACAGTCCTTTTACGAGCAGTACTTC
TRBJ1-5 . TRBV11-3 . CASSPGGGQPQHF TGTGCCAGCAGCCCGGGTGGAGGTCAGCCCCAGCATTTT
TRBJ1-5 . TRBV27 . CASSLSGGYSNQPQHF TGTGCCAGCAGTTTATCGGGGGGTTATAGCAATCAGCCCCAGCATTTT
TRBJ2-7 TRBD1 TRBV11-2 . CASSEMGQLSYEQYF TGTGCCAGCAGCGAGATGGGACAGCTATCCTACGAGCAGTACTTC
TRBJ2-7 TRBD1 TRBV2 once CASGTGFYEQYF TGTGCCAGTGGGACAGGGTTCTACGAGCAGTACTTC
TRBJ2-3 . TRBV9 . CASSVAPQLDTQYF TGTGCCAGCAGCGTAGCCCCCCAGTTGGATACGCAGTATTTT
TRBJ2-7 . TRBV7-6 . CASSLVASVEQYF TGTGCCAGCAGCTTGGTGGCTAGTGTCGAGCAGTACTTC
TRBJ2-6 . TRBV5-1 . CASSQEGSGANVLTF TGCGCCAGCAGTCAGGAGGGGTCTGGGGCCAACGTCCTGACTTTC
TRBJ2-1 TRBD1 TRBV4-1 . CASRRDRSLGEQFF TGCGCCAGCAGGAGGGACAGGTCGCTTGGTGAGCAGTTCTTC
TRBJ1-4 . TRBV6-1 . CASSSTGRDEKLFF TGTGCCAGCAGTTCCACGGGAAGGGATGAAAAACTGTTTTTT
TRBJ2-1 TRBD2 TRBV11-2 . CASSSRTSGSENEQFF TGTGCCAGCAGCTCCCGGACTAGCGGGAGTGAAAATGAGCAGTTCTTC
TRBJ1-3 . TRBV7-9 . CASSNTGNTIYF TGTGCCAGCAGCAACACTGGAAACACCATATATTTT
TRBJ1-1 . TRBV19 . CASRTTGNTEAFF TGTGCCAGTAGAACGACGGGGAACACTGAAGCTTTCTTT
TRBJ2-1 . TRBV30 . CAWTGNNEQFF TGTGCCTGGACAGGGAACAATGAGCAGTTCTTC
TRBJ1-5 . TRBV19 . CASSTESGGINQPQHF TGTGCCAGTAGTACAGAGAGCGGCGGGATCAATCAGCCCCAGCATTTT
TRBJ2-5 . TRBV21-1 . CASSLPPGLAQETQYF TGTGCCAGCAGCCTTCCCCCAGGCCTCGCCCAAGAGACCCAGTACTTC
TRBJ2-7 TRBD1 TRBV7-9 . CASSPPGQGLREQYF TGTGCCAGCAGCCCCCCGGGACAGGGGTTACGGGAGCAGTACTTC
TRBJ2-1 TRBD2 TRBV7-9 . CAGAPAGRNEQFF TGTGCCGGCGCCCCAGCGGGACGTAATGAGCAGTTCTTC
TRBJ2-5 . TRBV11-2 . CASSLSGTQYF TGTGCCAGCAGCTTATCGGGGACCCAGTACTTC
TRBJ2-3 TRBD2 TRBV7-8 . CASMPREASGGYTQYF TGTGCCAGCATGCCACGTGAGGCTAGCGGGGGATATACGCAGTATTTT
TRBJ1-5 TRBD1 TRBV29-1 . CSVAQGTNQPQHF TGCAGCGTAGCACAGGGGACCAATCAGCCCCAGCATTTT
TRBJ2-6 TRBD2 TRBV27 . CASRPGLASGANVLTF TGTGCCAGCAGACCGGGACTAGCTTCTGGGGCCAACGTCCTGACTTTC
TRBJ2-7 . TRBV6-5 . CASSYSKGGHSYEQYF TGTGCCAGCAGTTACTCTAAAGGCGGGCACTCCTACGAGCAGTACTTC
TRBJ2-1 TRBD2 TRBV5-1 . CASSSSGGTYNEQFF TGCGCCAGCAGCTCGAGCGGGGGCACCTACAATGAGCAGTTCTTC
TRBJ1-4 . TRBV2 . CASSADFPGAAVNEKLFF TGTGCCAGCAGTGCTGACTTTCCTGGGGCGGCAGTAAATGAAAAACTGTTTTTT
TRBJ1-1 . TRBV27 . CASSLSGGFTTEAFF TGTGCCAGCAGTTTATCGGGGGGGTTTACGACTGAAGCTTTCTTT
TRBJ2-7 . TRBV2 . CASSVRDHEQYF TGTGCCAGCAGTGTCCGGGATCACGAGCAGTACTTC
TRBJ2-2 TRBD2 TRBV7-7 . CASSPRAGAGELFF TGTGCTAGCAGCCCCCGAGCGGGGGCGGGGGAGCTGTTTTTT
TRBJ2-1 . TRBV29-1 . CSVGGVGEQFF TGCAGCGTTGGCGGTGTGGGTGAGCAGTTCTTC
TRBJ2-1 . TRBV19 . CASRSPQTSNEQFF TGTGCCAGCCGTAGCCCCCAGACTAGCAATGAGCAGTTCTTC
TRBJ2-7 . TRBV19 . CASSGSPYEQYF TGTGCCAGTAGCGGGAGCCCCTACGAGCAGTACTTC
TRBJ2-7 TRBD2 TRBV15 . CASRGRGSYEQYF TGTGCCTCTCGCGGGAGGGGCTCCTACGAGCAGTACTTC
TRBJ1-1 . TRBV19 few CASRRANEAFF TGTGCCAGTAGGAGGGCGAATGAAGCTTTCTTT
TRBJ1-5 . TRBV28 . CASSSARENQPQHF TGTGCCAGCAGTTCCGCCAGGGAAAATCAGCCCCAGCATTTT
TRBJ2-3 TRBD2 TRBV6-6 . CASRRRTSGTTDTQYF TGTGCCAGCAGAAGGAGGACTAGCGGGACCACAGATACGCAGTATTTT
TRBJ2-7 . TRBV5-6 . CASSLDQGPYEQYF TGTGCCAGCAGCTTGGATCAGGGGCCCTACGAGCAGTACTTC